A selection of T cell receptor beta chains follows, all from one sample in a study of OX40 agonist ivuxolimab in advanced cancers. This table comes from immunoSEQ multiplex PCR, and its TCRdb copy is limited to in-frame clones, with some not included. The sample comprises over 80,000 clones, 75% to 95% of which are singletons, and approximately 0.41% rests with the top ten. Source: CD4+ or CD8+ T cells sorted from blood, taken in a trial of the OX40 agonist ivuxolimab. These receptors came from an adult with an advanced solid tumor such as melanoma, head and neck, liver or kidney cancer. The CDR3 runs from the conserved cysteine through the conserved F or W. The order of the fields is V gene, D gene, CDR3 protein. A D gene is named only where the DNA matches it firmly.

TRBV19 . CASRRDGNMNTEAFF
TRBV10-3 TRBD1 CAISERSGGVLGTEAFF
TRBV18 . CASSPPNAGLTNQPQHF
TRBV28 . CASSLKGGLREKLFF
TRBV7-2 . CASSLDGGGGSYEQYF
TRBV7-3 TRBD1 CASSSGTGVPGELFF
TRBV5-1 . CASSDVNEQFF
TRBV29-1 . CSVLGQLNTEAFF
TRBV12-5 TRBD1 CASGSSRTGKHYGYTF
TRBV18 . CASSPPRGGVGNQPQHF
TRBV27 TRBD1 CASSFRPQGAAYEQYF
TRBV18 . CASSPDRAYEQYF
TRBV25-1 . CASRDPRARAPYNSPLHF
TRBV10-2 TRBD1 CASKDRGSYGYTF
TRBV28 . CASSSGQTYEQYF